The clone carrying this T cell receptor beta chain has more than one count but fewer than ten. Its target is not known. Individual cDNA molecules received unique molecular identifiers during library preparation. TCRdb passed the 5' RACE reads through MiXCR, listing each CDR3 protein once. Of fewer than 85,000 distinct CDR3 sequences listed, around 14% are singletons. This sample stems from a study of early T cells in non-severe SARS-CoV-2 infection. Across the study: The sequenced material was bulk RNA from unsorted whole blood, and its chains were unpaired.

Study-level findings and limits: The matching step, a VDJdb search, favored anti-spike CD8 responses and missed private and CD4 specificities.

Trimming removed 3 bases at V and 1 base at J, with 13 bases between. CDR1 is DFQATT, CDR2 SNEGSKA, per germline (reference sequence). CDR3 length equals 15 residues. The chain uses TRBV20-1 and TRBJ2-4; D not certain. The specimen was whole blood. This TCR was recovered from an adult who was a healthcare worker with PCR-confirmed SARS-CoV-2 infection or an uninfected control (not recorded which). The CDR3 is CSASSVGLAKNIQYF. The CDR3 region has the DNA TGCAGTGCTAGTTCGGTTGGGCTTGCCAAAAACATTCAGTACTTC.